Described below is a single TCR beta chain sequence and its context. Its target is not known. The CDR3 consists of 16 residues. V lost 2 bases, J lost 0 bases, and 5 bases stayed unmatched. Germline V CDR1 and CDR2: LGHNA, YNFKEQ. Healthy bone marrow donors made up the cohort. Primers for the PCR totalled 60 Vbeta and 13 Jbeta. The data were produced by immunoSEQ multiplex PCR, yet TCRdb's version contains in-frame clones alone and is incomplete. The data hold about 170,000 clones, with 73% observed a single time. This sample was included in a study of cytomegalovirus exposure and HLA in healthy donors. Study-wide points: Researchers catalogued 164 TCR beta chains as cytomegalovirus-associated.

The gene calls are TRBV4-2 and TRBJ2-7; 9 positions match TRBD2. The sample was PBMCs. This TCR derives from a woman aged 18 to 35 in good health and CMV-seropositive. DNA of the CDR3: TGTGCCAGCAGCCAATGGGGTAGCGGGAGCTCCTACGAGCAGTACTTC. Its protein product is CASSQWGSGSSYEQYF.